Shown below are 4 T cell receptor beta chains from a single sample sequenced in a study of T cells in Graves' hyperthyroidism and ophthalmopathy. Template material for amplifying TCR beta CDR3 regions consisted of RNA transcripts. Primed by the HTBI set, a first-round RT-PCR was run on the TCR CDR3. A single record per CDR3 protein comes from TCRdb applying MiXCR to the multiplex PCR reads. This sample carries fewer than 600,000 distinct CDR3 sequences, about an eighth of them seen once, and the ten largest clones take 15% to 20%. The specimen was blood. The receptors here all came from a woman in her late teens or twenties with Graves' hyperthyroidism.

This clonotype was counted between two and nine times. The chain employs TRBV5-1 and TRBJ1-2; D might be TRBD1 (6 bases). V lost 3 bases to trimming and J lost 2 bases, with 14 bases between them. Germline CDR1 and CDR2: SGHRS and YFSETQ. This CDR3 is built from 15 residues. The CDR3 spells CASSSTQGLNYGYTF. In DNA, the CDR3 is TGCGCCAGCAGCTCAACACAGGGCCTGAACTATGGCTACACCTTC.

Many counts were recorded for this clonotype. The V gene is TRBV14, the J gene TRBJ1-4; D is perhaps TRBD1 (6 bases). The V gene's germline CDR1 is SGHDN and CDR2 FVKESK. The CDR3 has 14 residues. The V end was cut by 4 bases, the J end by 5 bases, with 11 bases between. CDR3 residues: CASSRGAGNEKLFF. CDR3 coding DNA: TGTGCCAGCAGCCGGGGGGCAGGCAATGAAAAACTGTTTTTT.

This clonotype was detected many times. The chain couples TRBV7-3 to TRBJ2-3; D remains unclear. Germline assignment: CDR1 SGHTA and CDR2 FQGTGA. Trimming took off 6 bases at V and 2 bases at J, with 9 bases between the two ends. The CDR3 totals 13 residues. The DNA of the CDR3 is TGTGCCAGCAGTTCCGTCGTCACAGATACGCAGTATTTT. Encoded protein: CASSSVVTDTQYF.

The chain employs TRBV5-1 and TRBJ2-4; TRBD1 matches 8 bases. This CDR3 region has 16 residues. Germline values: CDR1 SGHRS, CDR2 YFSETQ. V lost 0 bases and J lost 3; bases outside the gene matches: 5. This CDR3 is CASSLAITGGKNIQYF. CDR3 sequence (DNA): TGCGCCAGCAGCTTGGCCATCACAGGGGGCAAAAACATTCAGTACTTC.